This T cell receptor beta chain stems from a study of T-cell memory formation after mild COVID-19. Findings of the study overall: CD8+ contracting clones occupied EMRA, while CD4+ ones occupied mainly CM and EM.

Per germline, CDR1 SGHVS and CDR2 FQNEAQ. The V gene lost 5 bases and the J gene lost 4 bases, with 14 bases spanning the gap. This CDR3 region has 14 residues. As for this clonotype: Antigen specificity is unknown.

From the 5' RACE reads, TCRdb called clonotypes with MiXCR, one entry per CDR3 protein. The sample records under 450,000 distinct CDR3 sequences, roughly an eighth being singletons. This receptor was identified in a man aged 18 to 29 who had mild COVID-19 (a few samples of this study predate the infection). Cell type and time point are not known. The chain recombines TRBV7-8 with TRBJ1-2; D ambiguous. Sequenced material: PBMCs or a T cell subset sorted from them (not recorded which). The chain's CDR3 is CASSLSLGGYGYTF. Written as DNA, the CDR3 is TGTGCCAGCAGCCTGTCGCTGGGCGGCTATGGCTACACCTTC.